The present entry profiles one T cell receptor (beta chain) with its context. Its antigen specificity is not known. Per-base quality was not reported, and no clone a single base away is much larger than it. This entry comes from a study of blood T cell repertoires in COVID-19 (TCRdb year 2020). A note on the overall study: The collaborator samples originated in the United States, Italy and Spain and spanned the acute and convalescent phases of COVID-19. The sample metadata nearly always contained a de-identified subject ID, COVID-19 status, age in years and sex. Where available, HLA class I and class II types were obtained from metadata supplied by the sample provider rather than from assay-based typing. Subjects who had been exposed to COVID-19, were actively infected with it, or had recovered from it provided the deeply sampled blood TCRbeta repertoires that made up the dataset. A freely available public database, intended as a resource for researchers studying the immune response to SARS-CoV-2, is where the repertoires were released. The material from the prospective study consisted of cDNA or gDNA derived from T cells, B-cell-depleted T cells, or PBMCs. Samples came from the ongoing ImmuneRACE study (first 160 participants) plus 1,254 subjects from 6 global collaborators. Study-wide conclusions, independent of this receptor: Clinical and demographic metadata were provided uncurated, with the amount varying by source and participant.

TCRbeta CDR3 regions were amplified from genomic DNA by means of the immunoSEQ Assay, a bias-controlled multiplex PCR. The study's processing was this. The number of nucleated cells in each sample was estimated by amplification of reference gene primers within the assay. To quantify the absolute abundance of each unique TCRbeta CDR3 rearrangement, sequence reads were collapsed and filtered. For each sample, productive Simpson clonality was calculated as the square root of Simpson's diversity index over productive rearrangements. TCRdb carries this immuneACCESS record with in-frame sequences only. Its versions omit some clonotypes, under half of them owing to an unresolved V gene in the studies checked, with the rest unexplained. Clone size and the V and J calls come from that table; the DNA yielded D and trimming. This sample comprises around 250,000 clones, around 83% of them detected only once. Of the sample, roughly 5.3% falls within the top ten clones.

The germline ends are 14 bases apart after V is trimmed by 4 bases and J by 10 bases. Reading the germline V gene (reference sequence) gives CDR1 GTSNPN and CDR2 SVGIG. Spanning cysteine to phenylalanine, the CDR3 consists of 13 amino acids. CDR3 DNA only is kept here, 39 bases in frame from base 1. Participants in the prospective study were enrolled through a virtual design, were aged roughly 18 to 100 years, and lived in 20 to 30 United States geographic areas. In the prospective study, cohorts were assigned on the basis of participant-reported clinical history obtained from a screening survey and a study questionnaire. Exposed participants had been in contact with someone with a PCR-confirmed or clinician-diagnosed COVID-19 case within 2 weeks of study entry. Each participant in the prospective study had whole blood, serum and a nasopharyngeal or oropharyngeal swab collected by mobile phlebotomists. Prospective study participants could optionally give additional blood draws and questionnaires over a 2-month period. Prospective study blood samples were shipped either frozen or at room temperature before DNA extraction.

The chain is encoded by TRBV30 joined to TRBJ1-6; TRBD1 is a possible D gene, resting on 6 matching bases. The sequencing sample was made of PBMCs or T cells enriched from blood (not recorded which). The TCR comes from a man aged 40-50 years who had been exposed to COVID-19. The nucleotide sequence reads TGTGCCTGGACGGACAGCCTGAAGTCACCCCTCCACTTT. It translates to CAWTDSLKSPLHF.